The clone carrying this T cell receptor (beta chain) was seen repeatedly, ten times or more. The sample belongs to a study of blood T cells in healthy people across ages. PCR was performed a second time for about 7 to 12 cycles using a sample-barcoded 5' primer and a J-beta primer mix. Each CDR3 protein is one row after TCRdb ran MiXCR on the 5' RACE reads. Of roughly 900,000 distinct CDR3 sequences listed, around 28% are singletons. This CDR3 region has 16 residues. Deletions cut 4 bases from V and 1 base from J, with 15 bases between. CDR1 and CDR2 (germline): SGHTA, FQGNSA. The chain links TRBV7-2 to TRBJ2-3; D may be TRBD2 (6 bases). Sequenced material: blood. This sequence was found in a woman aged 80 or over in good health. The CDR3 DNA reads as TGTGCCAGCAGCTCAGCAGGTAGCGGACGCACAGATACGCAGTATTTT. Translating it yields CASSSAGSGRTDTQYF.